This TCR beta chain was recorded in a study of blood T cells in healthy people across ages. Findings of the study overall: Greater diversity and more naive CD4+ cells were seen in long-lived donors than in aged donors.

Total RNA extracted from each sample amounted to at least 6 micrograms. A word on this clonotype: Its antigen is unidentified.

Germline CDR1 and CDR2: LGHNA and YSLEER. V lost 0 bases, J lost 11 bases, and 14 bases lay in between. The CDR3 sequence is 15 residues long. A second PCR of about 6 to 12 cycles used a sample-barcoded 5' primer and a J-beta primer mix. TCRdb ran MiXCR on the 5' RACE reads and lists one entry per CDR3 protein. This table holds fewer than 700,000 distinct CDR3 sequences, around 48% found once. The sample comprised blood. The receptor was derived from a man of 80 years or more in good health. The chain joins TRBV4-3 to TRBJ1-6; D not certain. The CDR3: CASSQDLGGLTPLHF. The CDR3 bases are TGCGCCAGCAGCCAAGATCTGGGAGGGCTGACACCCCTCCACTTT.